There are a few counts of the clone carrying this T cell receptor beta chain. Its antigen is currently unknown. The entry originates in a study of early T cells in non-severe SARS-CoV-2 infection. As for the study in general: Sequenced bulk RNA came from whole blood that was unsorted, and chains were unpaired. Study findings and constraints: Lookups in VDJdb leaned toward anti-spike CD8 responses and missed private and CD4 specificities.

The CDR3 contains 13 residues. Trimming removed 0 bases from V and 8 bases from J, with 6 bases in between. Germline values: CDR1 SGDLS, CDR2 YYNGEE. Individual cDNA molecules received unique molecular identifiers. TCRdb fed the 5' RACE reads into MiXCR, producing one record per CDR3 protein. The profile shows 90,000 to 120,000 distinct CDR3 sequences, around 10% of them singletons. Material for sequencing was whole blood. V usage is TRBV9 and J usage is TRBJ1-6; no definite D call. This receptor was taken from an adult who was a healthcare worker with PCR-confirmed SARS-CoV-2 infection or an uninfected control (not recorded which). CDR3 protein: CASSVGIDSPLHF. For the CDR3, the DNA is TGTGCCAGCAGCGTAGGTATCGATTCACCCCTCCACTTT. The full variable domain, rest sourced from reference TRBV9 and TRBJ1-6, is DSGVTQTPKHLITATGQRVTLRCSPRSGDLSVYWYQQSLDQGLQFLIQYYNGEERAKGNILERFSAQQFPDLHSELNLSSLELGDSALYFCASSVGIDSPLHFGNGTRLTVT.